The rows below give T cell receptor beta chains drawn from one sample of a study of blood T cell repertoires in COVID-19. The repertoire was sequenced with immunoSEQ multiplex PCR; TCRdb's copy has only in-frame clones and lacks some. The sample contains some 70,000 clones, approximately 90% of which appear only once. Material for sequencing was peripheral blood. These receptors were obtained from a woman in her sixties or seventies with acute or convalescent COVID-19. Both conserved end residues are part of each CDR3. A D gene is named only where the DNA matches it firmly. Only some rows state a clone size, as once, few, many or a class for expanded clones.

j_call: TRBJ1-1; v_call: TRBV24-1; clone_size: -; d_call: TRBD1; cdr3_nt: TGTGCCACCAGTGATTTGGGCAGGGACAGACCTGAAGCTTTCTTT; cdr3_aa: CATSDLGRDRPEAFF
j_call: TRBJ1-5; v_call: TRBV28; clone_size: -; d_call: -; cdr3_nt: TGTGCCAGCAGTTACCCCAGGGAGGGCAATCAGCCCCAGCATTTT; cdr3_aa: CASSYPREGNQPQHF
j_call: TRBJ1-2; v_call: TRBV2; clone_size: -; d_call: TRBD1; cdr3_nt: TGTGCTACAACAGGGGAGGTTGGCTACACCTTC; cdr3_aa: CATTGEVGYTF
j_call: TRBJ1-2; v_call: TRBV28; clone_size: -; d_call: -; cdr3_nt: TGTGCCAGCACCCTCCAGGGAGGGTTTGGCTACACCTTC; cdr3_aa: CASTLQGGFGYTF
j_call: TRBJ1-2; v_call: TRBV4-2; clone_size: -; d_call: -; cdr3_nt: TGTGCCAGCAGCCAAGACCTTAGACAGGTTTCCTATGGCTACACCTTC; cdr3_aa: CASSQDLRQVSYGYTF
j_call: TRBJ2-1; v_call: TRBV3-1/TRBV3-2; clone_size: -; d_call: TRBD2; cdr3_nt: TGTGCCAGCAGCCAAGATCCTAGCGGAATACGTAAGGAGCAGTTCTTC; cdr3_aa: CASSQDPSGIRKEQFF
j_call: TRBJ2-7; v_call: TRBV27; clone_size: -; d_call: -; cdr3_nt: TGTGCCACCGGGAGCGAGAGGGACTACGAGCAGTACTTC; cdr3_aa: CATGSERDYEQYF
j_call: TRBJ2-1; v_call: TRBV10-3; clone_size: -; d_call: TRBD2; cdr3_nt: TGTGCCATCAGTACAGGCCAAACTAGCGGGAGTAAGGATGAGCAGTTCTTC; cdr3_aa: CAISTGQTSGSKDEQFF
j_call: TRBJ1-1; v_call: TRBV19; clone_size: -; d_call: TRBD1; cdr3_nt: TGTGCCAGTAGTATCGACAGGGGGCGGACTGAAGCTTTCTTT; cdr3_aa: CASSIDRGRTEAFF
j_call: TRBJ1-3; v_call: TRBV18; clone_size: -; d_call: TRBD1; cdr3_nt: TGTGCCAGCTCACCGGACAGGACCTTCTCTGGAAACACCATATATTTT; cdr3_aa: CASSPDRTFSGNTIYF
j_call: TRBJ2-2; v_call: TRBV28; clone_size: -; d_call: TRBD2; cdr3_nt: TGTGCCAGCAGTTCTTGGGGGAGGGTTCAGCTGTTTTTT; cdr3_aa: CASSSWGRVQLFF
j_call: TRBJ1-1; v_call: TRBV18; clone_size: -; d_call: -; cdr3_nt: TGTGCCAGCTCACCACTGGGGGCTTTCACTGAAGCTTTCTTT; cdr3_aa: CASSPLGAFTEAFF
j_call: TRBJ1-1; v_call: TRBV11-3; clone_size: -; d_call: TRBD1; cdr3_nt: TGTGCCAGCAGCTTACAGGGGGACACTGAAGCTTTCTTT; cdr3_aa: CASSLQGDTEAFF
j_call: TRBJ2-1; v_call: TRBV19; clone_size: -; d_call: -; cdr3_nt: TGTGCCACTAATATAGACAGTAATTTCAATGAGCAGTTCTTC; cdr3_aa: CATNIDSNFNEQFF
j_call: TRBJ2-2; v_call: TRBV28; clone_size: once; d_call: TRBD2; cdr3_nt: TGTGCCAGCAGAACATCGGGGGGTGGCGGCGGGGAGCTGTTTTTT; cdr3_aa: CASRTSGGGGGELFF
j_call: TRBJ2-7; v_call: TRBV28; clone_size: -; d_call: -; cdr3_nt: TGTGCCAACCCAACTAATCCGATACACTACTGCTCCTACGAGCAGTACTTC; cdr3_aa: CANPTNPIHYCSYEQYF
j_call: TRBJ1-2; v_call: TRBV18; clone_size: once; d_call: TRBD1; cdr3_nt: TGTGCCAGCTCACCGGGTACAGGGGACTCCCCTGGCTACACCTTC; cdr3_aa: CASSPGTGDSPGYTF
j_call: TRBJ1-1; v_call: TRBV18; clone_size: -; d_call: -; cdr3_nt: TGTGCCAGCTCCCCTCAATTAGGGGCCGGTACCCCTGAAGCTTTCTTT; cdr3_aa: CASSPQLGAGTPEAFF
j_call: TRBJ2-7; v_call: TRBV6-5; clone_size: -; d_call: TRBD2; cdr3_nt: TGTGCCAGCAGGACTAGCGGATACGAGCAGTACTTC; cdr3_aa: CASRTSGYEQYF
j_call: TRBJ2-5; v_call: TRBV3-1/TRBV3-2; clone_size: -; d_call: TRBD2; cdr3_nt: TGTGCCAGCAGCCAAGCACTAGCGAAGACCCAGTACTTC; cdr3_aa: CASSQALAKTQYF
j_call: TRBJ1-1; v_call: TRBV12-3/TRBV12-4; clone_size: -; d_call: -; cdr3_nt: TGTGCCAGCAGTCCCCAGCTCAGGGGTGAAGCTTTCTTT; cdr3_aa: CASSPQLRGEAFF
j_call: TRBJ1-5; v_call: TRBV5-8; clone_size: once; d_call: -; cdr3_nt: TGTGCCAGCAGCGTCCCACCGCCGGGGCCCCAGCATTTT; cdr3_aa: CASSVPPPGPQHF